These 24 T cell receptor beta chains originate from one sample sequenced in a study of CD8 T cells in ankylosing spondylitis. TCRdb processed the 5' RACE reads anew with MiXCR; each CDR3 protein has one entry. Of 150,000 to 200,000 distinct CDR3 sequences in the sample, 11% were seen once. Sequenced sample: blood, either unsorted or a sorted T cell fraction (not recorded which). These receptors all stem from a male donor with ankylosing spondylitis or in good health (not recorded which).

This clonotype showed up many times. The chain uses TRBV5-5 and TRBJ1-1; D gene unclear. The CDR3 spans 11 residues. The V gene's germline CDR1 is SGHKS and CDR2 YYEKEE (reference sequence). Trimming took 2 bases from V and 6 from J, leaving 5 bases between them. As DNA, the CDR3 is TGTGCCAGCAGCTTAATGGCTGAAGCTTTCTTT. The encoded protein is CASSLMAEAFF.

This clonotype was detected a few times. J is TRBJ2-2 and V is TRBV29-1; 7 bases map to TRBD1. CDR1 is SQVTM, CDR2 ANQGSEA, per germline. V dropped 2 bases and J dropped 0; count of bases not matched to a gene: 3. The CDR3 consists of 15 residues. CDR3 sequence reads: CSVETRGTNTGELFF. The CDR3 DNA sequence: TGCAGCGTTGAAACCAGGGGGACGAACACCGGGGAGCTGTTTTTT.

The chain employs TRBV6-2 or TRBV6-3 and TRBJ1-1; the D is unclear. Trimming took 2 bases from V and 5 from J, leaving 12 bases between them. The CDR3 is 14 amino acids. Germline loops: CDR1 MNHEY, CDR2 SVGEGT. CDR3 bases: TGTGCCAGCAGTTACGAAGAGTTATTGACTGAAGCTTTCTTT. It yields the protein CASSYEELLTEAFF.

There are many counts of this clonotype. The chain recombines TRBV12-3 or TRBV12-4 with TRBJ1-1; D is perhaps TRBD1 (6 bases). The CDR3 is 14 amino acids. Trimming pared 3 bases from V and 5 bases from J, leaving 13 bases between. CDR3 in amino acids: CASSLAGAHTEAFF. In nucleotides, the CDR3 is TGTGCCAGCAGTTTGGCAGGGGCGCATACTGAAGCTTTCTTT.

This clonotype has a count of ten or more. The rearrangement links TRBV15 to TRBJ2-2; D is undetermined. V shed 0 bases and J shed 0 bases, with 8 bases lying between them. CDR1 and CDR2 (germline): LNHNV, YYDKDF (reference sequence). This CDR3 is built from 16 residues. This CDR3 is CATSRDGDPNTGELFF. CDR3 DNA sequence: TGTGCCACCAGCAGAGATGGAGACCCGAACACCGGGGAGCTGTTTTTT.

This clonotype was detected only a few times. The rearrangement links TRBV7-8 to TRBJ2-1; 9 positions agree with TRBD2. V lost 4 bases, J lost 3 bases, and 7 bases stayed unmatched. Per the germline V gene, CDR1 is SGHVS and CDR2 is FQNEAQ. The CDR3 is made up of 16 amino acids. CDR3 amino acids: CASSSRAGGLYNEQFF. The CDR3, as DNA: TGTGCCAGCAGCTCGAGGGCGGGAGGGCTCTACAATGAGCAGTTCTTC.

This clonotype was detected a few times. This chain connects TRBV6-5 to TRBJ2-5, with 8 bases that match TRBD1. The CDR3 is made up of 17 amino acids. Looked up from germline, CDR1 is MNHEY and CDR2 is SVGAGI. The V and J ends lost 2 bases and 4 bases, in that order; junction bases with no gene match: 12. The CDR3 loop reads CASSYKGTGFFGETQYF. DNA of the CDR3: TGTGCCAGCAGTTACAAGGGGACAGGATTCTTTGGAGAGACCCAGTACTTC.

This clonotype was observed a few times. The J gene is TRBJ1-1, the V gene TRBV5-1; TRBD1 aligns across 10 bases. CDR1 and CDR2 from the germline V gene are SGHRS and YFSETQ. There are 13 residues in the CDR3. With V trimmed by 4 bases and J by 5 bases, 2 bases remained unmatched. CDR3 sequence reads: CASSRGQGTEAFF. In nucleotides, the CDR3 is TGCGCCAGCAGCAGGGGACAGGGGACTGAAGCTTTCTTT.

This clonotype was counted ten times or more. The V call is TRBV5-5, the J call TRBJ2-2, with D perhaps matching TRBD2 (7 bases). The CDR3 has 16 amino acids. Trimming removed 3 bases at V and 5 bases at J, with 17 bases between. Germline V gene sequence: CDR1 SGHKS, CDR2 YYEKEE (reference sequence). The CDR3: CASSSTTGRGTGELFF. The DNA of the CDR3 is TGTGCCAGCAGCTCGACCACAGGGAGGGGGACCGGGGAGCTGTTTTTT.

This chain connects TRBV14 to TRBJ2-2; 7 bases line up with TRBD1. The CDR3 covers 16 residues. The ends lost 4 bases at V and 2 bases at J; junction bases unmatched: 7. Germline CDR1 SGHDN, CDR2 FVKESK. The CDR3 here is CASSPLRQGNTGELFF. The CDR3 region has the DNA TGTGCCAGCAGCCCACTCCGACAGGGTAACACCGGGGAGCTGTTTTTT.

At least ten counts were recorded for this clonotype. The chain couples TRBV5-1 to TRBJ2-1; 12 bases align to TRBD2. The junction had 6 bases not matched to a gene; V was cut back by 1 base and J by 10 bases. CDR3 length: 15 residues. The germline V gene has CDR1 SGHRS and CDR2 YFSETQ. The CDR3 DNA reads as TGCGCCAGCAGCTTGTCCTTGACTAGCGGGAGAGAGCAGTTCTTC. It specifies CASSLSLTSGREQFF. The full variable domain, in which reference TRBV5-1 and TRBJ2-1 provide the parts outside the CDR3, is KAGVTQTPRYLIKTRGQQVTLSCSPISGHRSVSWYQQTPGQGLQFLFEYFSETQRNKGNFPGRFSGRQFSNSRSEMNVSTLELGDSALYLCASSLSLTSGREQFFGPGTRLTVL.

At least ten counts were recorded for this clonotype. This chain links TRBV4-3 with TRBJ2-6, with D possibly called TRBD1 or TRBD2 (5 bases each). CDR1 LGHNA and CDR2 YSLEER come from the germline V gene. V gave up 4 bases and J gave up 0 bases, with 16 bases separating them. The CDR3 sequence is 18 residues long. CDR3 amino acids: CASSPVGTPLSGANVLTF. The CDR3 bases are TGCGCCAGCAGCCCCGTTGGGACCCCACTCTCTGGGGCCAACGTCCTGACTTTC.

This clonotype was counted ten times or more. The V gene is TRBV28, the J gene TRBJ1-1, with D maybe TRBD1 (6 bases). This CDR3 has 14 residues. Trimming removed 2 bases at V and 4 bases at J, with 11 bases between. Per the germline V gene, CDR1 is MDHEN and CDR2 is SYDVKM. The CDR3 DNA reads as TGTGCCAGCAGTTTAGGGGGGGCCGGCACTGAAGCTTTCTTT. Its translation: CASSLGGAGTEAFF. Together with reference TRBV28 and TRBJ1-1, the CDR3 gives the full variable domain: DVKVTQSSRYLVKRTGEKVFLECVQDMDHENMFWYRQDPGLGLRLIYFSYDVKMKEKGDIPEGYSVSREKKERFSLILESASTNQTSMYLCASSLGGAGTEAFFGQGTRLTVV.

This clonotype was recorded at least ten times. CDR3 DNA sequence: TGTGCCAGCAGTGGGGGCTACGAGCAGTACTTC. Translated: CASSGGYEQYF. The gene calls are TRBV12-3 or TRBV12-4 and TRBJ2-7; the D call may be TRBD1 or TRBD2 (5 bases each). Trimming pared 5 bases from V and 3 bases from J, leaving 5 bases between. This CDR3 has 11 residues.

V usage is TRBV7-9 and J usage is TRBJ2-3, with D hard to call. Trimming shortened V by 2 bases and J by 0 bases, and 6 bases separated the two germline ends. The CDR3 totals 14 residues. CDR1 and CDR2 (germline): SEHNR, FQNEAQ (reference sequence). CDR3 DNA sequence: TGTGCCAGCAGCTTACGGTGGAGCACAGATACGCAGTATTTT. Translating gives CASSLRWSTDTQYF.

This clonotype came up many times. The chain combines TRBV29-1 with TRBJ2-4; tentatively, D is TRBD2 (6 bases). V was shortened by 5 bases and J by 2 bases, with 22 bases between the two germline ends. CDR1 and CDR2 (germline): SQVTM, ANQGSEA. The CDR3 runs to 17 residues. CDR3 residues: CSVSPVGGMDSKNIQYF. The CDR3, as DNA: TGCAGCGTTTCGCCCGTGGGGGGAATGGACTCCAAAAACATTCAGTACTTC.

This clonotype came up many times. This chain connects TRBV24-1 to TRBJ1-2, with TRBD1 identical over 10 bases. CDR3 length: 16 amino acids. With 5 bases clipped from V and 6 bases from J, the junction kept 11 bases outside the gene matches. Germline V gene data show CDR1 as KGHDR and CDR2 as SFDVKD. In DNA, the CDR3 is TGTGCCACCAGTGGTGCCGGGACAGGGGAGAGAGATGGCTACACCTTC. This gives the protein CATSGAGTGERDGYTF.

This clonotype was observed at least ten times. This chain uses TRBV10-3 with TRBJ2-1; D is undetermined. The germline V and J ends were trimmed by 5 bases and 8 bases, with 7 bases remaining between them. The CDR3 contains 11 residues. From germline, CDR1 is ENHRY and CDR2 SYGVKD. CDR3 DNA sequence: TGTGCCATCAGTCGGTTGGATGAGCAGTTCTTC. Protein product: CAISRLDEQFF.

At least ten counts were recorded for this clonotype. The chain combines TRBV9 with TRBJ2-7, with D perhaps TRBD1 or TRBD2 (5 bases each). With 3 bases removed from V and 5 bases from J, the gap between germline ends came to 15 bases. CDR1 and CDR2 from the germline V gene are SGDLS and YYNGEE. The CDR3 runs 14 residues. The CDR3 DNA follows: TGTGCCAGCAGCGCAAGTTGGGGGAGACACGAGCAGTACTTC. It is translated as CASSASWGRHEQYF. Full variable domain (missing parts from reference TRBV9 and TRBJ2-7): DSGVTQTPKHLITATGQRVTLRCSPRSGDLSVYWYQQSLDQGLQFLIQYYNGEERAKGNILERFSAQQFPDLHSELNLSSLELGDSALYFCASSASWGRHEQYFGPGTRLTVT.

There are many counts of this clonotype. The V and J genes are TRBV5-1 and TRBJ1-1; 10 nucleotides line up with TRBD1. This CDR3 is 18 amino acids long. The V segment lost 0 bases and the J segment 6 bases; nucleotides outside the gene matches: 14. Per germline, CDR1 SGHRS and CDR2 YFSETQ. CDR3 in DNA: TGCGCCAGCAGCTTGGCTTTTAGGACAGGGGGGGGAGACGCTGAAGCTTTCTTT. This sequence encodes CASSLAFRTGGGDAEAFF.

This clonotype occurred a few times. The genes are TRBV7-8 and TRBJ1-1; 7 bases agree with TRBD1. Germline CDR1 SGHVS, CDR2 FQNEAQ. The CDR3 has 15 residues. V lost 1 base to trimming and J lost 5 bases; unmatched junction nucleotides: 7. The CDR3 bases are TGTGCCAGCAGCTTAGTTTCGGACAGGTGGACTGAAGCTTTCTTT. Its protein product is CASSLVSDRWTEAFF.

This clonotype was seen a handful of times. V usage is TRBV7-2 and J usage is TRBJ2-2; the match to TRBD1 covers 9 bases. In germline, CDR1 is SGHTA, CDR2 FQGNSA. V gave up 7 bases and J gave up 6 bases; unmatched junction bases: 6. There are 14 residues in the CDR3. CDR3 DNA sequence: TGTGCCAGCACGGGACAGGGCTACGCCGGGGAGCTGTTTTTT. Its translation: CASTGQGYAGELFF. The full variable domain, rest sourced from reference TRBV7-2 and TRBJ2-2, is GAGVSQSPSNKVTEKGKDVELRCDPISGHTALYWYRQSLGQGLEFLIYFQGNSAPDKSGLPSDRFSAERTGGSVSTLTIQRTQQEDSAVYLCASTGQGYAGELFFGEGSRLTVL.

Ten or more counts support this clonotype. This sequence joins TRBV20-1 and TRBJ2-4; 10 positions match TRBD2. V shed 5 bases, J shed 6 bases, and the junction held 4 bases outside the gene matches. Germline-derived CDR1 and CDR2 are DFQATT and SNEGSKA (reference sequence). This CDR3 region has 13 residues. The CDR3 region is CSAWSGGGNIQYF. The CDR3 DNA follows: TGCAGTGCTTGGAGCGGGGGGGGAAACATTCAGTACTTC.

This clonotype was observed a few times. V is TRBV4-3 and J is TRBJ2-5; 11 nucleotides align to TRBD2. V was clipped by 1 base and J by 5 bases; unmatched bases: 9. The V gene's germline CDR1 is LGHNA and CDR2 YSLEER. This CDR3 has 17 amino acids. The CDR3 here is CASSQAASGGQAETQYF. CDR3 sequence (DNA): TGCGCCAGCAGCCAAGCGGCTAGCGGGGGGCAAGCGGAGACCCAGTACTTC.